This record looks at one T cell receptor (beta chain) sequence and its context. Its antigen is undetermined. The data originate from a study of blood T cells in healthy people across ages. The study's findings and limits: Unsorted PBMCs blocked a conclusive comparison of naive and antigen-experienced cells. TCR beta diversity per million T cells fell roughly linearly with age.

A second roughly 6 to 12 cycle PCR used barcoded and J-beta primers. TCRdb independently ran MiXCR on the 5' RACE reads; one entry per CDR3 protein. This table holds 600,000 or so distinct CDR3 sequences, 45% to 55% found once. V lost 5 bases and J lost 2, with 11 bases in between. Germline lookup yields CDR1 GTSNPN and CDR2 SVGIG (reference sequence). The CDR3 consists of 13 residues. Material: blood. The receptor comes from an older man in good health. The chain is built from TRBV30 and TRBJ2-3; no clear D. Here the CDR3 DNA reads TGTGCCTGGCATGGGCAAACCACAGATACGCAGTATTTT. Its protein product is CAWHGQTTDTQYF.